The 9 T cell receptor beta chains given below trace back to one sample, sequenced in a study of identical twins. TCRdb re-analysed the 5' RACE reads in MiXCR, keeping a single row per CDR3 protein. The sample consists of around 100,000 distinct CDR3 sequences, just under 6% of them appearing once. The sample comprised memory T cells sorted from blood. The receptors derive from a woman between 45 and 60 years old in good health.

This clonotype appeared many times. The chain couples TRBV27 to TRBJ2-2; D gene uncertain. Germline-derived CDR1 and CDR2 are MNHEY and SMNVEV (reference sequence). This CDR3 contains 12 residues. The ends were cut back, 5 bases at V and 8 bases at J, with 9 bases in the middle. The CDR3 sequence: CASSLLVGELFF. CDR3 in DNA: TGTGCCAGCAGTCTGCTCGTGGGGGAGCTGTTTTTT.

This clonotype was found many times. The chain couples TRBV5-1 to TRBJ2-3; D is tentatively TRBD1 or TRBD2 (5 bases each). V was shortened by 0 bases and J by 1 base, with 6 bases between the two germline ends. The germline V gene encodes CDR1 SGHRS and CDR2 YFSETQ. This CDR3 is built from 14 residues. In DNA, the CDR3 is TGCGCCAGCAGCTTGGGAGGGGGCACAGATACGCAGTATTTT. It is translated as CASSLGGGTDTQYF.

Many counts were recorded for this clonotype. The chain links TRBV7-2 to TRBJ1-5, with D possibly being TRBD1 (6 bases). V lost 5 bases and J 3 bases, leaving 11 bases between the germline ends. Germline V lookup: CDR1 SGHTA, CDR2 FQGNSA. CDR3 length: 14 amino acids. As DNA, the CDR3 is TGTGCCAGCAGCCGTGGACAGTCCAATCAGCCCCAGCATTTT. Encoded protein: CASSRGQSNQPQHF.

This clonotype was detected many times. The CDR3 coding sequence is TGTGCCAGCTCACCCCGGGGGCGCGTCGAAGCTTTCTTT. Its protein product is CASSPRGRVEAFF. This chain connects TRBV18 to TRBJ1-1; possibly TRBD1 for D (6 bases). The CDR3 spans 13 residues. V was shortened by 3 bases and J by 8 bases, with 13 bases between the two germline ends. The germline V gene encodes CDR1 KGHSH and CDR2 LQKENI.

This clonotype has at least ten counts. The J gene is TRBJ1-2, the V gene TRBV15; D is ambiguous. The CDR3 has 14 residues. CDR1 LNHNV and CDR2 YYDKDF come from the germline V gene (reference sequence). The germline V and J ends were trimmed by 0 bases and 8 bases, with 13 bases remaining between them. In DNA, the CDR3 is TGTGCCACCAGCAGAGAACCGGGCTCTATAGGCTACACCTTC. As protein: CATSREPGSIGYTF.

This clonotype was recorded a few times. V usage is TRBV14 and J usage is TRBJ2-7, with D possibly being TRBD1 (6 bases). Trimming shortened V by 5 bases and J by 5 bases, and 22 bases separated the two germline ends. The CDR3 spans 16 residues. CDR1 is SGHDN and CDR2 is FVKESK in the germline V gene. CDR3 bases: TGTGCCAGCAGCGACAGAACCGGGACACGATTCCACGAGCAGTACTTC. Its protein product is CASSDRTGTRFHEQYF.

At least ten counts were recorded for this clonotype. The chain links TRBV2 to TRBJ2-3, with a tentative D call TRBD2 (6 bases). CDR1 and CDR2 from the germline V gene are SNHLY and FYNNEI. The germline V and J ends were trimmed by 1 base and 1 base, with 12 bases remaining between them. This CDR3 has 16 residues. The CDR3 protein is CASSEGLASRTDTQYF. As DNA, the CDR3 is TGTGCCAGCAGTGAAGGTCTAGCGAGCCGCACAGATACGCAGTATTTT.

This clonotype was counted at least ten times. V is TRBV5-1 and J is TRBJ2-5; D is possibly TRBD1 (6 bases). The germline V gene has CDR1 SGHRS and CDR2 YFSETQ. The CDR3 is made up of 14 amino acids. Deletions cut 5 bases from V and 2 bases from J, with 13 bases between. The CDR3 nucleotides are TGCGCCAGCAGGCGACGGACAGCACAAGAGACCCAGTACTTC. Protein product: CASRRRTAQETQYF.

The rearrangement uses TRBV19 and TRBJ2-3; D perhaps matches TRBD2 (5 bases). V lost 3 bases and J lost 4, with 14 bases in between. This CDR3 region has 15 residues. CDR1 is LNHDA and CDR2 is SQIVND in the germline V gene (reference sequence). The CDR3 sequence is CASSIGTTTSDTQYF. The CDR3 coding sequence is TGTGCCAGTAGTATCGGAACGACTACATCAGATACGCAGTATTTT.